Listed here is a single T cell receptor beta chain. Antigen unknown. The CDR3 runs 15 residues. V lost 1 base, J lost 0 bases, and 10 bases lay in between. CDR1 is SGHRS and CDR2 is YFSETQ in the germline V gene. The sample comes from a study of CD4+ T cells in melanoma. Findings of the study overall: Diverse differentiation states were reported for melanoma neoantigen-specific CD4+ T cells.

Libraries were prepared by immunoSEQ multiplex PCR; TCRdb keeps only in-frame clonotypes and omits some of them. The sample shows 50,000 or so clones, 89% of them seen only once. Sequencing was carried out using peripheral blood. This sequence originates from a human donor with melanoma. V is TRBV5-1 and J is TRBJ1-1, with D tentatively TRBD1 (5 bases). CDR3 bases: TGCGCCAGCAGCTTGCAGGGCGGAGTGAACACTGAAGCTTTCTTT. Translation gives CASSLQGGVNTEAFF.